The 27 T cell receptor beta chains presented below share a single source sample, sequenced in a study of cytomegalovirus exposure and HLA in healthy donors. With 60 Vbeta and 13 Jbeta primers, the PCR was carried out. Sequencing was performed with immunoSEQ multiplex PCR; in TCRdb, only in-frame clones are kept and a portion is missing. The sample comprises around 180,000 clones, under 85% of which are singletons, and around 4.9% rests with the top ten. Sequencing input: PBMCs. The origin of the receptors is a man aged 18 to 30 in good health and CMV-seronegative.

The chain carries TRBV7-8 and TRBJ1-5; D gene uncertain. CDR1 and CDR2 (germline): SGHVS, FQNEAQ. The CDR3 sequence is 12 residues long. The V gene lost 8 bases and the J gene lost 7 bases, with 12 bases spanning the gap. The CDR3 region is CASGRGQQPQHF. The CDR3 coding sequence is TGTGCCAGCGGCCGGGGTCAGCAGCCCCAGCATTTT.

The CDR3 spells CASSPSWGQKNTEAFF. CDR3 coding DNA: TGTGCCAGCAGCCCTAGCTGGGGACAGAAGAACACTGAAGCTTTCTTT. The gene calls are TRBV7-9 and TRBJ1-1; 7 nucleotides agree with TRBD1. The CDR3 runs to 16 residues. Trimming took 5 bases from V and 1 from J; bases not matched to a gene: 10. CDR1 is SEHNR and CDR2 is FQNEAQ in the germline V gene (reference sequence).

V gene TRBV27 combines with J gene TRBJ1-5; 9 nucleotides line up with TRBD1. The J segment lost 4 bases and the V segment lost 5 bases, leaving 6 bases of the junction unmatched. Germline V lookup: CDR1 MNHEY, CDR2 SMNVEV (reference sequence). The CDR3 length is 15 residues. The CDR3 loop reads CASSGRTGENQPQHF. As DNA, the CDR3 is TGTGCCAGCAGTGGGCGGACAGGGGAGAATCAGCCCCAGCATTTT.

This chain links TRBV13 with TRBJ1-5, with 9 bases fitting TRBD1. V gave up 5 bases and J gave up 5 bases; unmatched junction bases: 7. Germline values: CDR1 PRHDT, CDR2 FYEKMQ (reference sequence). CDR3 length: 15 amino acids. CDR3 bases: TGTGCCAGCAGCCAAGGACAGGGGCTAGATCAGCCCCAGCATTTT. Its translation: CASSQGQGLDQPQHF.

The chain is built from TRBV13 and TRBJ1-1; D not resolved. Trimming pared 3 bases from V and 1 base from J, leaving 6 bases between. CDR3 length: 13 amino acids. The germline CDR1 and CDR2 sequences are PRHDT and FYEKMQ (reference sequence). CDR3 sequence: CASSLVRNTEAFF. CDR3 DNA: TGTGCCAGCAGCTTGGTGAGGAACACTGAAGCTTTCTTT.

The chain combines TRBV19 with TRBJ2-7; TRBD1 might be the D (6 bases). V was shortened by 3 bases and J by 6 bases, with 12 bases between the two germline ends. The CDR3 length is 13 residues. Germline V CDR1 and CDR2: LNHDA, SQIVND (reference sequence). The CDR3 sequence is CASSIGQLSEQYF. The CDR3 nucleotides read TGTGCCAGTAGTATTGGACAGCTCTCCGAGCAGTACTTC. The whole variable domain, remainder taken from reference TRBV19 and TRBJ2-7, is DGGITQSPKYLFRKEGQNVTLSCEQNLNHDAMYWYRQDPGQGLRLIYYSQIVNDFQKGDIAEGYSVSREKKESFPLTVTSAQKNPTAFYLCASSIGQLSEQYFGPGTRLTVT.

The V and J genes are TRBV27 and TRBJ2-7; perhaps TRBD2 as D (5 bases). This CDR3 has 14 residues. CDR1 is MNHEY and CDR2 is SMNVEV in the germline V gene (reference sequence). V was clipped by 3 bases and J by 3 bases, with 12 bases between them. CDR3 nucleotides: TGTGCCAGCAGTTTCGGTACTAGTTACTACGAGCAGTACTTC. Its translation is CASSFGTSYYEQYF.

The CDR3 DNA is TGTGCCAGCAGTGGGACAGGGAATGGCTACACCTTC. It encodes CASSGTGNGYTF. V and J are TRBV28 and TRBJ1-2; TRBD1 aligns across 9 bases. V trimming: 5 bases; J trimming: 6 bases; junction bases outside the gene matches: 1. The CDR3 is 12 amino acids. Per the germline V gene, CDR1 is MDHEN and CDR2 is SYDVKM.

V gene TRBV5-1 combines with J gene TRBJ2-5; 9 bases are shared with TRBD1. Germline assignment: CDR1 SGHRS and CDR2 YFSETQ. CDR3 length: 15 amino acids. V gave up 2 bases and J gave up 5 bases; unmatched junction bases: 7. The DNA for the CDR3 is TGCGCCAGCAGCTTTGGGACAGGGTCCATGGAGACCCAGTACTTC. Amino acids: CASSFGTGSMETQYF.

The gene calls are TRBV2 and TRBJ2-1; D is perhaps TRBD2 (5 bases). V lost 4 bases and J lost 1, with 14 bases in between. This CDR3 contains 16 residues. Germline-derived CDR1 and CDR2 are SNHLY and FYNNEI. The CDR3 sequence is CASSVSGGRSYNEQFF. CDR3 sequence (DNA): TGTGCCAGCAGTGTATCGGGCGGGCGGTCCTACAATGAGCAGTTCTTC.

CDR3 DNA: TGTGCCAGTAGTGGTCAGCAAGAGACCCAGTACTTC. This gives the protein CASSGQQETQYF. The genes are TRBV19 and TRBJ2-5; D remains ambiguous. CDR1 is LNHDA, CDR2 SQIVND, per germline (reference sequence). CDR3 length equals 12 residues. Trimming took 5 bases from V and 2 from J, leaving 6 bases between them.

This clone turned up a few times. The chain links TRBV4-2 to TRBJ2-5; 11 bases align to TRBD2. The DNA end favors TRBJ2-7, so the J call may be wrong. In germline, CDR1 is LGHNA, CDR2 YNFKEQ. CDR3 length: 15 residues. The CDR3 sequence: CASSITSGSSYEQYF. In nucleotides, the CDR3 is TGTGCCAGCAGCATTACTAGCGGGAGTTCCTACGAGCAGTACTTC.

This rearrangement joins TRBV5-1 to TRBJ2-1; unclear D gene. This CDR3 is 14 amino acids long. The ends were cut back, 0 bases at V and 10 bases at J, with 14 bases in the middle. The germline gives CDR1 SGHRS, CDR2 YFSETQ. CDR3 amino acids: CASSLDILTTEQFF. CDR3 nucleotide sequence: TGCGCCAGCAGCTTGGACATCTTGACAACGGAGCAGTTCTTC.

The chain is built from TRBV29-1 and TRBJ1-1; a weak D match, TRBD1 (5 bases). CDR1 is SQVTM, CDR2 ANQGSEA, per germline. CDR3 length: 11 amino acids. Trimming took off 7 bases at V and 5 bases at J, with 11 bases between the two ends. Here the CDR3 reads CSAAGGTEAFF. The CDR3 coding sequence is TGCAGCGCCGCGGGGGGGACTGAAGCTTTCTTT.

The rearrangement links TRBV11-1 to TRBJ2-5; 7 bases are shared with TRBD2. This CDR3 is built from 15 residues. Trimming took 5 bases from V and 1 from J; bases not matched to a gene: 7. Germline CDR1 and CDR2: SGHAT and FQDESV (reference sequence). Here the CDR3 reads CASSGGGFTQETQYF. CDR3 DNA sequence: TGTGCCAGCAGCGGCGGGGGTTTTACCCAAGAGACCCAGTACTTC.

The V gene is TRBV28, the J gene TRBJ2-7; TRBD1 might be the D (5 bases). Trimming removed 0 bases from V and 7 bases from J, with 13 bases in between. The CDR3 runs 14 residues. CDR1 is MDHEN, CDR2 SYDVKM, per germline. For the CDR3, the DNA is TGTGCCAGCAGTTTATGGGGAACAAGACAGGAGCAGTACTTC. Translation: CASSLWGTRQEQYF.

A note on this clone: Different DNA sequences within this sample yield the same CDR3. The rearrangement uses TRBV28 and TRBJ2-1; D is unresolved. CDR1 is MDHEN, CDR2 SYDVKM, per germline. The CDR3 has 10 amino acids. V lost 5 bases, J lost 6 bases, and 2 bases lay in between. The CDR3 sequence: CASSLNEQFF. The CDR3 DNA sequence: TGTGCCAGCAGTCTCAATGAGCAGTTCTTC. The entire variable domain, with the rest obtained from reference TRBV28 and TRBJ2-1, is as follows: DVKVTQSSRYLVKRTGEKVFLECVQDMDHENMFWYRQDPGLGLRLIYFSYDVKMKEKGDIPEGYSVSREKKERFSLILESASTNQTSMYLCASSLNEQFFGPGTRLTVL.

V and J are TRBV5-1 and TRBJ2-1; 11 nucleotides line up with TRBD2. The CDR3 runs 16 residues. V was clipped by 7 bases and J by 1 base; unmatched bases: 7. Germline CDR1 reads SGHRS; CDR2 reads YFSETQ. The DNA of the CDR3 is TGCGCCAGCCGAACTAGCGGGAGTTTTTCCTACAATGAGCAGTTCTTC. Its protein is CASRTSGSFSYNEQFF.

J is TRBJ2-2 and V is TRBV6-6, with a possible D match to TRBD2 (5 bases). Germline CDR1 and CDR2: MNHNY and SVGAGI (reference sequence). The V end was cut by 8 bases, the J end by 1 base, with 11 bases between. This CDR3 is built from 14 residues. DNA for the CDR3: TGTGCCAGCCGGGGAATTCAGAACACCGGGGAGCTGTTTTTT. The encoded protein is CASRGIQNTGELFF.

This clone is a singleton in its sample. The chain carries TRBV9 and TRBJ2-3; possibly TRBD1 for D (5 bases). V lost 2 bases, J lost 0 bases, and 10 bases lay in between. CDR1 and CDR2 (germline): SGDLS, YYNGEE. This CDR3 region has 15 residues. CDR3 sequence reads: CASSVQGASTDTQYF. CDR3 bases: TGTGCCAGCAGCGTTCAGGGTGCTAGCACAGATACGCAGTATTTT. The full variable domain, its missing parts supplied by reference TRBV9 and TRBJ2-3, is DSGVTQTPKHLITATGQRVTLRCSPRSGDLSVYWYQQSLDQGLQFLIQYYNGEERAKGNILERFSAQQFPDLHSELNLSSLELGDSALYFCASSVQGASTDTQYFGPGTRLTVL.

Only one count was recorded for this clone. This chain joins TRBV4-2 and TRBJ2-2; 14 positions agree with TRBD2. The V gene's germline CDR1 is LGHNA and CDR2 YNFKEQ. J was trimmed by 4 bases and V by 1 base; bases with no gene match: 8. CDR3 length: 19 residues. CDR3 nucleotides: TGTGCCAGCAGCCAAGTTGCTTCGGGACTAGCGGGAGCCACCGGGGAGCTGTTTTTT. It yields the protein CASSQVASGLAGATGELFF.

The rearrangement joins TRBV5-8 to TRBJ1-5, with 7 bases fitting TRBD1. After removal of 5 bases from V and 6 bases from J, the junction contained 8 bases not matched to a gene. This CDR3 is 14 amino acids long. Germline V gene sequence: CDR1 SGHTS, CDR2 YDEGEE. For the CDR3, the DNA is TGTGCCAGCAGGGTGACAGGGTTTTTTCAGCCCCAGCATTTT. Translating gives CASRVTGFFQPQHF.

The rearrangement uses TRBV6-5 and TRBJ2-7, with D uncertain. V dropped 2 bases and J dropped 1 base, with 6 bases sitting between them. CDR1 is MNHEY, CDR2 SVGAGI, per germline. The CDR3 sequence is 13 residues long. The CDR3 reads CASSYMRSYEQYF. CDR3 sequence (DNA): TGTGCCAGCAGTTACATGCGGTCCTACGAGCAGTACTTC.

The chain couples TRBV7-3 to TRBJ2-3, with D unresolved. The germline V gene has CDR1 SGHTA and CDR2 FQGTGA. Deletions cut 1 base from V and 0 bases from J, with 8 bases between. CDR3 length: 15 amino acids. Here the CDR3 reads CASSLRDSSTDTQYF. For the CDR3, the DNA is TGTGCCAGCAGCTTAAGAGACTCTAGCACAGATACGCAGTATTTT.

The chain carries TRBV9 and TRBJ1-1, with 11 bases matching TRBD1. Looked up from germline, CDR1 is SGDLS and CDR2 is YYNGEE. The CDR3 is 15 residues long. Germline trimming cut 2 bases from V and 1 base from J; bases unmatched to any gene: 1. The CDR3 sequence is CASSVGTGGNTEAFF. The CDR3 bases are TGTGCCAGCAGCGTCGGGACAGGGGGGAACACTGAAGCTTTCTTT.

The CDR3 loop reads CASSEAKGNQPQHF. The DNA for the CDR3 is TGTGCCAGCAGTGAAGCCAAGGGGAATCAGCCCCAGCATTTT. The rearrangement joins TRBV2 to TRBJ1-5, with a weak D call TRBD1 (5 bases). The germline V gene encodes CDR1 SNHLY and CDR2 FYNNEI. The V end was cut by 0 bases, the J end by 4 bases, with 7 bases between. There are 14 residues in the CDR3.

DNA for the CDR3: TGCAGGGTATCGGGGGTTGGCTACACCTTC. The encoded protein is CRVSGVGYTF. The chain couples TRBV20-1 to TRBJ1-2; weak D call: TRBD1 (5 bases). CDR1 and CDR2 from the germline V gene are DFQATT and SNEGSKA (reference sequence). The CDR3 covers 10 residues.